The T cell receptor beta chain described here comes from a study of cytomegalovirus exposure and HLA in healthy donors. For this clone: What it recognizes is unknown. One end of the junction is discordant with germline, which a read error may explain.

This CDR3 is built from 14 residues. The germline V gene has CDR1 SSHAT and CDR2 FNYEAQ (reference sequence). The PCR had 60 Vbeta and 13 Jbeta primers. Here immunoSEQ multiplex PCR was the method, and the copy in TCRdb shows in-frame clones only, minus some. The sample has over 130,000 clones; under 75% are singletons. Study results and caveats: Cytomegalovirus association was listed for under 200 TCR beta chains. A missense variant in DCLRE1C was later tied to TCR beta V- and J-gene trimming.

This chain links TRBV7-7 with TRBJ2-5; D perhaps matches TRBD1 (6 bases). The receptor was isolated from a woman aged 55-70 years in good health and CMV-seropositive. Sequencing input: PBMCs. In nucleotides, the CDR3 is TGTGCTAGCAGCTTCAGGGGTCCCCAAGAGACCCAGTACTTC. Translation gives CASSFRGPQETQYF.